This passage covers 23 T cell receptor beta chains from one sample sequenced in a study of radiation and T cells in renal cell carcinoma. Regarding time point: baseline pretreatment blood. Treatment noted: 15 Gy SBRT to primary tumor, nephrectomy 4 weeks later. This table comes from immunoSEQ multiplex PCR, and its TCRdb copy is limited to in-frame clones, with some not included. The sample contains approximately 110,000 clones, roughly 80% of which appear only once. This sample comprised blood, obtained from a patient whose treatment included radiotherapy and nephrectomy. The receptors come from a woman aged 60-75 years with renal cell carcinoma.

In its sample, this clone was seen once. The V call is TRBV30, the J call TRBJ2-7; 9 bases line up with TRBD1. Germline V gene lookup returns CDR1 GTSNPN and CDR2 SVGIG (reference sequence). The length of the CDR3 is 17 residues. The J segment lost 2 bases and the V segment lost 1 base, leaving 12 bases of the junction unmatched. This CDR3 reads CAWSARTRTGAAYEQYF. CDR3 nucleotides: TGTGCCTGGAGTGCCCGCACTCGGACAGGGGCCGCCTACGAGCAGTACTTC. Filled out from reference TRBV30 and TRBJ2-7, the complete variable domain reads SQTIHQWPATLVQPVGSPLSLECTVEGTSNPNLYWYRQAAGRGLQLLFYSVGIGQISSEVPQNLSASRPQDRQFILSSKKLLLSDSGFYLCAWSARTRTGAAYEQYFGPGTRLTVT.

The chain joins TRBV19 to TRBJ2-2; D remains ambiguous. Between the trimmed V and J ends, which lost 11 bases and 0 bases, there was a span of 10 bases. The CDR3 extends over 13 amino acids. Germline CDR1 and CDR2: LNHDA and SQIVND (reference sequence). As DNA, the CDR3 is TGTGCCTGTTGGGCGGCGAACACCGGGGAGCTGTTTTTT. Translation gives CACWAANTGELFF.

The V gene is TRBV7-9, the J gene TRBJ1-1; D ambiguous. CDR3 length equals 13 residues. V lost 7 bases, J lost 5 bases, and 14 bases lay in between. Germline CDR1 is SEHNR and CDR2 is FQNEAQ (reference sequence). CDR3 DNA sequence: TGTGCCAGCATCCAGGAGGTAACGACTGAAGCTTTCTTT. This encodes CASIQEVTTEAFF.

Written as DNA, the CDR3 is TGCGCCAGCAGCCCCCCGTGGGCTAGCGGGAGGAAAGGTGAGCAGTTCTTC. Its translation: CASSPPWASGRKGEQFF. The chain combines TRBV4-1 with TRBJ2-1; 11 nucleotides agree with TRBD2. The CDR3 length is 17 residues. Per germline, CDR1 MGHRA and CDR2 YSYEKL. V was clipped by 4 bases and J by 9 bases; unmatched bases: 14.

The chain carries TRBV11-1 and TRBJ2-1, with 14 bases identical to TRBD2. Germline V lookup: CDR1 SGHAT, CDR2 FQDESV (reference sequence). Trimming took 8 bases from V and 5 from J; bases not matched to a gene: 5. The CDR3 totals 15 residues. The DNA for the CDR3 is TGTGCCAGCTTGGGGACTAGCGGGGGCGACAATGAGCAGTTCTTC. This codes for CASLGTSGGDNEQFF. The whole variable domain, remainder taken from reference TRBV11-1 and TRBJ2-1, is EAEVAQSPRYKITEKSQAVAFWCDPISGHATLYWYRQILGQGPELLVQFQDESVVDDSQLPKDRFSAERLKGVDSTLKIQPAELGDSAMYLCASLGTSGGDNEQFFGPGTRLTVL.

V is TRBV7-9 and J is TRBJ2-2; D gene uncertain. Trimming pared 1 base from V and 5 bases from J, leaving 8 bases between. Looked up from germline, CDR1 is SEHNR and CDR2 is FQNEAQ (reference sequence). The CDR3 contains 14 residues. Here the CDR3 reads CASSLGTTTGELFF. Here the CDR3 DNA reads TGTGCCAGCAGCTTAGGGACCACAACCGGGGAGCTGTTTTTT.

This clone was seen a handful of times. The V gene is TRBV9, the J gene TRBJ1-4; D might be TRBD1 (6 bases). Trimming cost V 6 bases and J 6 bases, with 15 bases left between them. Per the germline V gene, CDR1 is SGDLS and CDR2 is YYNGEE. The CDR3 contains 14 residues. The DNA for the CDR3 is TGTGCCAGCAACAGAGGGACATCGGATGAAAAACTGTTTTTT. Its protein product is CASNRGTSDEKLFF.

This clone was observed a few times. The chain employs TRBV2 and TRBJ2-7; D ambiguous. Germline V gives CDR1 SNHLY, CDR2 FYNNEI. The CDR3 is made up of 12 amino acids. Trimming stripped 6 bases from V and 2 bases from J, with 8 bases between. CDR3 coding DNA: TGTGCCAGCAGAGCCTGGGCCTACGAGCAGTACTTC. Translation: CASRAWAYEQYF.

The chain combines TRBV15 with TRBJ1-2, with D unresolved. CDR1 is LNHNV and CDR2 is YYDKDF in the germline V gene (reference sequence). V was clipped by 1 base and J by 5 bases, with 5 bases between them. The CDR3 contains 12 residues. CDR3 DNA sequence: TGTGCCACCAGCAGAGTTAAATATGGCTACACCTTC. Protein: CATSRVKYGYTF.

The chain has TRBV19 and TRBJ2-2, with D perhaps TRBD1 (6 bases). V was cut by 6 bases and J by 0 bases, with 8 bases left in between. The CDR3 contains 14 residues. Germline assignment: CDR1 LNHDA and CDR2 SQIVND (reference sequence). The CDR3 region has the DNA TGTGCCAGTAGAGGGGGAACGAACACCGGGGAGCTGTTTTTT. Translating it yields CASRGGTNTGELFF.

This clone showed up just once. The genes are TRBV9 and TRBJ2-1, with D tentatively TRBD1 (5 bases). This CDR3 spans 15 amino acids. The germline gives CDR1 SGDLS, CDR2 YYNGEE. V lost 0 bases to trimming and J lost 1 base, with 8 bases between them. CDR3 protein: CASSVGGGSYNEQFF. For the CDR3, the DNA is TGTGCCAGCAGCGTAGGGGGCGGTTCCTACAATGAGCAGTTCTTC. Based on the CDR3 plus reference TRBV9 and TRBJ2-1, the full variable domain is DSGVTQTPKHLITATGQRVTLRCSPRSGDLSVYWYQQSLDQGLQFLIQYYNGEERAKGNILERFSAQQFPDLHSELNLSSLELGDSALYFCASSVGGGSYNEQFFGPGTRLTVL.

The chain carries TRBV27 and TRBJ2-3, with 14 bases aligning to TRBD2. Looked up from germline, CDR1 is MNHEY and CDR2 is SMNVEV (reference sequence). V lost 5 bases to trimming and J lost 6 bases; unmatched junction nucleotides: 7. The CDR3 is 16 residues long. CDR3 amino acids: CASSAGTSGRLDTQYF. The CDR3 DNA is TGTGCCAGCAGTGCAGGGACTAGCGGGAGATTGGATACGCAGTATTTT.

V usage is TRBV5-1 and J usage is TRBJ2-3; TRBD2 matches 9 bases. In germline, CDR1 is SGHRS, CDR2 YFSETQ. The CDR3 totals 17 residues. Trimming cost V 0 bases and J 4 bases; bases outside gene matches: 9. This chain's CDR3 is CASSLGYGGGVPDTQYF. CDR3 nucleotide sequence: TGCGCCAGCAGCTTGGGGTACGGCGGGGGGGTCCCAGATACGCAGTATTTT.

This clone was observed once. The rearrangement joins TRBV6-5 to TRBJ2-7; D possibly corresponds to TRBD2 (5 bases). CDR1 MNHEY and CDR2 SVGAGI come from the germline V gene. Trimming pared 0 bases from V and 1 base from J, leaving 10 bases between. This CDR3 contains 15 residues. The CDR3 sequence is CASSYSASGSYEQYF. Here the CDR3 DNA reads TGTGCCAGCAGTTACTCGGCAAGCGGTTCCTACGAGCAGTACTTC.

This chain links TRBV6-6 with TRBJ1-2; D remains ambiguous. The CDR3 runs 15 residues. Germline CDR1 reads MNHNY; CDR2 reads SVGAGI (reference sequence). Trimming removed 4 bases at V and 4 bases at J, with 16 bases between. The CDR3 region is CASSFGPTLGYGYTF. CDR3 sequence (DNA): TGTGCCAGCAGTTTTGGACCGACCCTGGGCTATGGCTACACCTTC.

The chain employs TRBV4-2 and TRBJ2-3; 11 nucleotides line up with TRBD2. Germline trimming cut 2 bases from V and 3 bases from J; bases unmatched to any gene: 4. In germline, CDR1 is LGHNA, CDR2 YNFKEQ. The CDR3 runs to 16 residues. The CDR3 nucleotides are TGTGCCAGCAGCCAACCTGGGACTAGCGGTACAGATACGCAGTATTTT. Its protein product is CASSQPGTSGTDTQYF.

This clone was detected once. This chain uses TRBV5-8 with TRBJ1-5; D call uncertain. The CDR3 consists of 16 residues. Germline V CDR1 and CDR2: SGHTS, YDEGEE. Trimming stripped 2 bases from V and 4 bases from J, with 16 bases between. DNA of the CDR3: TGTGCCAGCAGCTTTGGCACATCCCCCTTTAATCAGCCCCAGCATTTT. Its protein product is CASSFGTSPFNQPQHF.

The rearrangement uses TRBV14 and TRBJ2-6; D might be TRBD1 (5 bases). Trimming shortened V by 3 bases and J by 0 bases, and 18 bases separated the two germline ends. CDR1 SGHDN and CDR2 FVKESK come from the germline V gene. This CDR3 contains 19 residues. CDR3 nucleotide sequence: TGTGCCAGCAGCCAGACGACAGTGGCCTTTATCTCTGGGGCCAACGTCCTGACTTTC. Translation gives CASSQTTVAFISGANVLTF.

V and J are TRBV6-5 and TRBJ2-1; TRBD1 or TRBD2 may be the D gene (5 bases each). This CDR3 spans 15 amino acids. The V and J ends lost 4 bases and 5 bases respectively, with 15 bases between them. Germline V gene data show CDR1 as MNHEY and CDR2 as SVGAGI. The chain's CDR3 is CASSSAGTKNNEQFF. The CDR3 nucleotides read TGTGCCAGCAGTTCGGCCGGGACCAAGAACAATGAGCAGTTCTTC.

This clone showed up just once. The J gene is TRBJ2-3, the V gene TRBV11-2, with 10 positions matching TRBD1. The CDR3 covers 17 residues. Germline V lookup: CDR1 SGHAT, CDR2 FQNNGV. V lost 5 bases to trimming and J lost 7 bases; unmatched junction nucleotides: 15. The CDR3 DNA reads as TGTGCCAGCAGCAAAGACGCGGGACAGGGGTGGACCTATACGCAGTATTTT. The encoded protein is CASSKDAGQGWTYTQYF.

The chain carries TRBV9 and TRBJ1-5; 7 bases are shared with TRBD1. CDR1 and CDR2 from the germline V gene are SGDLS and YYNGEE. V was pared by 3 bases and J by 4 bases, with 1 base of the junction left unmatched. The length of the CDR3 is 13 residues. The CDR3 region has the DNA TGTGCCAGCAGCGAGACAGGGAATCAGCCCCAGCATTTT. Its protein is CASSETGNQPQHF.

The chain joins TRBV5-1 to TRBJ2-7; 7 bases are a match to TRBD2. V lost 0 bases, J lost 9 bases, and 3 bases stayed unmatched. The germline gives CDR1 SGHRS, CDR2 YFSETQ. The CDR3 length is 12 residues. CDR3 sequence (DNA): TGCGCCAGCAGCTTGGAAGGGAGGGGGCAGTACTTC. It yields the protein CASSLEGRGQYF.

The chain recombines TRBV23-1 with TRBJ2-7, with a weak D call TRBD1 (7 bases). TRBV23-1 is designated an ORF whose function remains uncertain. V lost 8 bases to trimming and J lost 3 bases, with 14 bases between them. CDR3 length: 13 residues. The CDR3: CASRRRGHYEQYF. Written as DNA, the CDR3 is TGCGCCAGCCGGAGGAGGGGGCACTACGAGCAGTACTTC.